This T cell receptor beta chain was captured by sequencing in a study of CD8 T cells in ankylosing spondylitis. Study observations and caveats: Peripheral blood held disease-linked clones only at relatively low frequency, and these were CD8+. Characteristic of ankylosing spondylitis blood, it appeared, was a TCR beta motif comprising roughly 8 highly homologous variants. Prior work had noted some motif variants in reactive arthritis blood and synovial fluid. Reportedly, matched ankylosing spondylitis synovial fluid was significantly enriched for disease-linked clones.

In its sample, this clonotype was seen many times. What it binds is unknown. CDR3 length equals 12 residues. CDR1 is SGHNT, CDR2 YENEEA, per germline. V was cut by 3 bases and J by 9 bases, with 9 bases left in between. TCR beta libraries were made by quantitative 5'-RACE with molecular barcodes. TCRdb passed the 5' RACE reads through MiXCR, listing each CDR3 protein once. The sample shows about 90,000 distinct CDR3 sequences, about 9% of them seen only once. Sequencing was carried out using blood, either unsorted or a sorted T cell fraction (not recorded which). The chain recombines TRBV11-3 with TRBJ2-1; no clear D. The sequence was obtained from a male donor with ankylosing spondylitis. Here the CDR3 reads CASSFGPVEQFF. The CDR3 nucleotides are TGTGCCAGCAGCTTTGGGCCGGTTGAGCAGTTCTTC.